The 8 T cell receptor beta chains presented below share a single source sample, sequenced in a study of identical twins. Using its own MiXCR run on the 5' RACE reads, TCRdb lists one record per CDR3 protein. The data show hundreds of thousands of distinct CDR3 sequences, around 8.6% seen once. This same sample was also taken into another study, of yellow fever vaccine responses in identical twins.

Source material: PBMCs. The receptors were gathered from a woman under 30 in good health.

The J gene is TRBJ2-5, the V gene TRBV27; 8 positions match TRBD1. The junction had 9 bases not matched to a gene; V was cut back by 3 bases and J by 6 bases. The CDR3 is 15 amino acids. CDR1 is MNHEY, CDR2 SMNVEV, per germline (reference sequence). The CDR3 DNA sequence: TGTGCCAGCAGTTTCGTAGACAGGGGTAGTAAGACCCAGTACTTC. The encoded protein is CASSFVDRGSKTQYF.

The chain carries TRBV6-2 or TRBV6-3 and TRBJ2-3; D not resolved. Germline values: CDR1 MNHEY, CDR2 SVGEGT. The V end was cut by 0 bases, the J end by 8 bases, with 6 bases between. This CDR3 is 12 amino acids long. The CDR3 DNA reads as TGTGCCAGCAGTTACTCGGGTCCTACGCAGTATTTT. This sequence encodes CASSYSGPTQYF.

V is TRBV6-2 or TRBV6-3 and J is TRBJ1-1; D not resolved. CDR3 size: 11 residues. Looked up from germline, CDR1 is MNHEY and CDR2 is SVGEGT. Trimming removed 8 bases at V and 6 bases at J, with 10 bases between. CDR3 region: CASGPYPEAFF. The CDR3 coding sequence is TGTGCCAGCGGCCCCTACCCTGAAGCTTTCTTT.

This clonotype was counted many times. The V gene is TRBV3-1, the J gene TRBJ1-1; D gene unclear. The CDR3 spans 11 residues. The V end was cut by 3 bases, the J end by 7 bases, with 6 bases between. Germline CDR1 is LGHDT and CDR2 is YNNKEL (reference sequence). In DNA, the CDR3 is TGTGCCAGCAGCCACGCCCTTGAAGCTTTCTTT. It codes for CASSHALEAFF. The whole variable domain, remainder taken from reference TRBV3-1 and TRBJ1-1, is DTAVSQTPKYLVTQMGNDKSIKCEQNLGHDTMYWYKQDSKKFLKIMFSYNNKELIINETVPNRFSPKSPDKAHLNLHINSLELGDSAVYFCASSHALEAFFGQGTRLTVV.

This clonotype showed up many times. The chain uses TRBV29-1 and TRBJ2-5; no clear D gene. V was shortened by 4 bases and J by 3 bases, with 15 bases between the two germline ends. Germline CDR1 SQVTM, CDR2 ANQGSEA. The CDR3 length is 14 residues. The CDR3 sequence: CSVAGTKAEETQYF. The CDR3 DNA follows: TGCAGCGTTGCTGGCACTAAGGCCGAAGAGACCCAGTACTTC.

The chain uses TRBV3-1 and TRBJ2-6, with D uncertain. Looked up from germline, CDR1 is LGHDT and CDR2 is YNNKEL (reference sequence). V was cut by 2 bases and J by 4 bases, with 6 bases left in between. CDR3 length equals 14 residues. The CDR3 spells CASSQPRGANVLTF. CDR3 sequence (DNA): TGTGCCAGCAGCCAACCCCGCGGGGCCAACGTCCTGACTTTC.

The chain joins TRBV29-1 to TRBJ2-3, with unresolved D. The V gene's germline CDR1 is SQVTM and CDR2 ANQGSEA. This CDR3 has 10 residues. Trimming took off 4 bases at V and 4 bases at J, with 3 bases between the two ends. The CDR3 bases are TGCAGCGTTGCTGCAGATACGCAGTATTTT. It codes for CSVAADTQYF.

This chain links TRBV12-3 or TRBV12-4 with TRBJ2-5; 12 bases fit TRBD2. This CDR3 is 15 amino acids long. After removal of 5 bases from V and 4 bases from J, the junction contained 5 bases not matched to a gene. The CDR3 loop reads CASSILAGGIETQYF. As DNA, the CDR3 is TGTGCCAGCAGTATACTAGCGGGAGGAATAGAGACCCAGTACTTC.